The 31 T cell receptor beta chains below were found in one sample sequenced in a study of blood T cell repertoires in COVID-19. The assay was immunoSEQ multiplex PCR, and TCRdb's table has in-frame clones only and misses some. The repertoire consists of nearly 300,000 clones, with around 88% occurring once and the leading ten covering approximately 6.6%. The sample comprised peripheral blood. The receptors here all came from a woman aged 25-40 years who had recovered from COVID-19.

Remarks on this clone: Other DNA sequences from this sample encode an identical CDR3 as well. This chain uses TRBV24-1 with TRBJ2-7; D is unresolved. Trimming stripped 5 bases from V and 1 base from J, with 5 bases between. The CDR3 runs to 12 residues. The germline CDR1 and CDR2 sequences are KGHDR and SFDVKD. The CDR3 protein is CATSGGSYEQYF. The CDR3 nucleotides read TGTGCCACCAGTGGCGGTTCCTACGAGCAGTACTTC.

The chain combines TRBV7-8 with TRBJ1-1; no definite D call. Trimming removed 8 bases at V and 1 base at J, with 11 bases between. This CDR3 contains 13 residues. Germline assignment: CDR1 SGHVS and CDR2 FQNEAQ. As DNA, the CDR3 is TGTGCCAGCCGTACGACGGGGAACACTGAAGCTTTCTTT. Translated, it gives CASRTTGNTEAFF.

The V and J genes are TRBV5-5 and TRBJ1-6; D not resolved. This CDR3 contains 18 residues. V lost 0 bases and J lost 0, with 13 bases in between. Germline CDR1 reads SGHKS; CDR2 reads YYEKEE (reference sequence). The CDR3 is CASSLADSRSSYNSPLHF. CDR3 coding DNA: TGTGCCAGCAGCTTGGCCGATTCAAGGAGCTCCTATAATTCACCCCTCCACTTT.

This clone was detected only a few times. The V and J genes are TRBV6-5 and TRBJ1-5; TRBD1 matches 7 bases. The CDR3 totals 15 residues. V was pared by 7 bases and J by 0 bases, with 6 bases of the junction left unmatched. CDR1 is MNHEY, CDR2 SVGAGI, per germline. CDR3 sequence: CASKLQGYSNQPQHF. The CDR3 coding sequence is TGTGCCAGCAAACTACAGGGGTATAGCAATCAGCCCCAGCATTTT.

This clone was found once. The chain is built from TRBV27 and TRBJ1-2, with a weak D call TRBD1 (6 bases). Germline V lookup: CDR1 MNHEY, CDR2 SMNVEV (reference sequence). CDR3 length: 14 residues. V was clipped by 2 bases and J by 1 base, with 8 bases between them. The CDR3 reads CASSLGDNNYGYTF. DNA of the CDR3: TGTGCCAGCAGTTTAGGGGACAATAACTATGGCTACACCTTC.

The genes are TRBV4-1 and TRBJ1-1; possibly TRBD1 for D (5 bases). This CDR3 comprises 14 residues. Trimming stripped 1 base from V and 3 bases from J, with 9 bases between. The germline V gene has CDR1 MGHRA and CDR2 YSYEKL. DNA of the CDR3: TGCGCCAGCAGCCAAGCGGGGGGGGACACTGAAGCTTTCTTT. It encodes CASSQAGGDTEAFF.

This rearrangement joins TRBV28 to TRBJ1-1; TRBD1 might be the D (5 bases). Germline V gives CDR1 MDHEN, CDR2 SYDVKM. V dropped 5 bases and J dropped 1 base, with 11 bases sitting between them. The CDR3 runs 14 residues. CDR3 loop: CASSSPGENTEAFF. In DNA form, the CDR3 reads TGTGCCAGCAGTAGTCCGGGGGAGAACACTGAAGCTTTCTTT.

The DNA of the CDR3 is TGTGCCAGCAGCTTGCAGGGGGTATGGAAAACTGAAGCTTTCTTT. Its protein product is CASSLQGVWKTEAFF. The chain recombines TRBV5-8 with TRBJ1-1; 7 bases match TRBD1. CDR1 and CDR2 from the germline V gene are SGHTS and YDEGEE. V was pared by 1 base and J by 5 bases, with 8 bases of the junction left unmatched. The CDR3 totals 15 residues.

The chain is built from TRBV6-5 and TRBJ2-7; D is unclear. The ends were cut back, 8 bases at V and 6 bases at J, with 8 bases in the middle. From germline, CDR1 is MNHEY and CDR2 SVGAGI. The CDR3 is 10 amino acids. The CDR3 DNA reads as TGTGCCAGCGGCTTTGGCGAGCAGTACTTC. Protein product: CASGFGEQYF.

The gene calls are TRBV7-8 and TRBJ1-4; perhaps TRBD1 as D (6 bases). Trimming shortened V by 3 bases and J by 4 bases, and 15 bases separated the two germline ends. CDR3 size: 16 residues. The germline gives CDR1 SGHVS, CDR2 FQNEAQ. The CDR3: CASSFRRDTNNEKLFF. The DNA of the CDR3 is TGTGCCAGCAGCTTTAGACGGGACACCAATAATGAAAAACTGTTTTTT.

The genes are TRBV20-1 and TRBJ2-3; 8 bases are shared with TRBD2. V shed 4 bases, J shed 13 bases, and the junction held 7 bases outside the gene matches. CDR3 length equals 11 residues. Germline CDR1 reads DFQATT; CDR2 reads SNEGSKA (reference sequence). CDR3 loop: CSAKGGRGEYF. CDR3 bases: TGCAGTGCTAAAGGGGGGCGGGGGGAGTATTTT.

This clone was observed a few times. The rearrangement links TRBV3-1 (or the pseudogene TRBV3-2) to TRBJ1-1; D is possibly TRBD1 (5 bases). The CDR3 has 12 amino acids. V was trimmed by 4 bases and J by 4 bases, leaving 7 bases between them. In germline, CDR1 is LGHDT, CDR2 YNNKEL (reference sequence). Here the CDR3 DNA reads TGTGCCAGCAGCCCAGGGATCACTGAAGCTTTCTTT. Translating it yields CASSPGITEAFF.

The chain employs TRBV4-2 and TRBJ1-2; 9 bases are shared with TRBD1. Germline values: CDR1 LGHNA, CDR2 YNFKEQ. The V gene end was trimmed by 1 base and the J gene end by 4 bases; junction bases not matched to a gene: 4. The CDR3 has 15 amino acids. The CDR3 DNA follows: TGTGCCAGCAGCCAAGGGACAGGGGAAGGCTATGGCTACACCTTC. The encoded protein is CASSQGTGEGYGYTF.

The J gene is TRBJ1-2, the V gene TRBV6-5; tentatively, D is TRBD1 (5 bases). Germline CDR1 is MNHEY and CDR2 is SVGAGI. Trimming shortened V by 4 bases and J by 1 base, and 13 bases separated the two germline ends. The CDR3 extends over 15 amino acids. The CDR3 here is CASSLRVQGNYGYTF. CDR3 nucleotide sequence: TGTGCCAGCAGTTTACGGGTCCAGGGTAACTATGGCTACACCTTC.

The V and J genes are TRBV30 and TRBJ1-1; D not resolved. Deletions cut 2 bases from V and 0 bases from J, with 7 bases between. The CDR3 has 13 amino acids. The V gene's germline CDR1 is GTSNPN and CDR2 SVGIG (reference sequence). The CDR3 loop is CAWSHSLNTEAFF. Here the CDR3 DNA reads TGTGCCTGGAGTCACAGCTTGAACACTGAAGCTTTCTTT.

This clone was picked up a small number of times. The V gene is TRBV24-1, the J gene TRBJ1-5; no clear D gene. The CDR3 has 12 amino acids. CDR1 and CDR2 from the germline V gene are KGHDR and SFDVKD. The V gene lost 5 bases and the J gene lost 10 bases, with 11 bases spanning the gap. The CDR3 spells CATSAGVGPQHF. As DNA, the CDR3 is TGTGCCACCAGTGCCGGGGTTGGCCCCCAGCATTTT.

J is TRBJ2-3 and V is TRBV6-4; TRBD2 aligns across 10 bases. Germline V gene lookup returns CDR1 MRHNA and CDR2 SNTAGT. The CDR3 has 15 amino acids. V lost 4 bases to trimming and J lost 2 bases; unmatched junction nucleotides: 3. DNA of the CDR3: TGTGCCAGCAGTGCGACTAGCGGGTTCACAGATACGCAGTATTTT. It yields the protein CASSATSGFTDTQYF.

The chain employs TRBV28 and TRBJ1-2; D is possibly TRBD1 (6 bases). V shed 7 bases and J shed 4 bases, with 13 bases lying between them. CDR1 and CDR2 (germline): MDHEN, SYDVKM. This CDR3 region has 13 residues. The CDR3 sequence is CASTLGRGYGYTF. As DNA, the CDR3 is TGTGCCAGCACCTTGGGCAGGGGCTATGGCTACACCTTC.

The chain employs TRBV5-1 and TRBJ2-7; 12 nucleotides line up with TRBD2. Germline trimming cut 4 bases from V and 7 bases from J; bases unmatched to any gene: 6. The CDR3 runs 14 residues. Germline V gives CDR1 SGHRS, CDR2 YFSETQ. The CDR3 DNA follows: TGCGCCAGCAGCAAGGATGGGACTAGCGGGGAGCAGTACTTC. This gives the protein CASSKDGTSGEQYF.

The rearrangement links TRBV4-3 to TRBJ2-1, with TRBD2 matching over 12 bases. Germline V gene data show CDR1 as LGHNA and CDR2 as YSLEER. The V gene end was trimmed by 0 bases and the J gene end by 4 bases; junction bases not matched to a gene: 1. The CDR3 has 16 amino acids. As DNA, the CDR3 is TGCGCCAGCAGCCAAGAGGGACTAGCGGGTTACAATGAGCAGTTCTTC. Protein sequence: CASSQEGLAGYNEQFF.

The chain has TRBV19 and TRBJ2-4, with 7 positions matching TRBD1. Germline values: CDR1 LNHDA, CDR2 SQIVND (reference sequence). This CDR3 is 19 amino acids long. V gave up 1 base and J gave up 0 bases; unmatched junction bases: 12. The CDR3 nucleotides read TGTGCCAGTAGTATAGCCACAGGGGCACAATTTCTAGCCAAAAACATTCAGTACTTC. Translation gives CASSIATGAQFLAKNIQYF.

This chain joins TRBV4-3 and TRBJ1-2, with D possibly TRBD1 on 6 matching bases. CDR3 size: 14 residues. V was shortened by 0 bases and J by 4 bases, with 9 bases between the two germline ends. From germline, CDR1 is LGHNA and CDR2 YSLEER. CDR3 DNA sequence: TGCGCCAGCAGCCAAGATCAGGGGATCTATGGCTACACCTTC. Translating it yields CASSQDQGIYGYTF.

J is TRBJ2-1 and V is TRBV19; perhaps TRBD2 as D (7 bases). V was trimmed by 6 bases and J by 0 bases, leaving 18 bases between them. The CDR3 totals 17 residues. CDR1 LNHDA and CDR2 SQIVND come from the germline V gene (reference sequence). The CDR3 sequence is CASSKRGGANSYNEQFF. As DNA, the CDR3 is TGTGCCAGTAGCAAACGAGGGGGGGCAAACTCCTACAATGAGCAGTTCTTC.

This chain joins TRBV3-1 (or the pseudogene TRBV3-2) and TRBJ2-2, with 7 bases matching TRBD2. V lost 4 bases, J lost 6 bases, and 2 bases stayed unmatched. In germline, CDR1 is LGHDT, CDR2 YNNKEL (reference sequence). The CDR3 sequence is 13 residues long. CDR3 amino acids: CASSLRGAGELFF. The CDR3 coding sequence is TGTGCCAGCAGCCTCCGGGGGGCCGGGGAGCTGTTTTTT.

The V gene is TRBV11-3, the J gene TRBJ1-1, with 9 bases matching TRBD1. Germline V gene data show CDR1 as SGHNT and CDR2 as YENEEA. The CDR3 loop spans 14 amino acids. V dropped 5 bases and J dropped 1; count of bases not matched to a gene: 2. CDR3 residues: CASSGDRENTEAFF. The CDR3 DNA sequence: TGTGCCAGCAGCGGGGACAGGGAGAACACTGAAGCTTTCTTT.

This chain links TRBV6-6 with TRBJ1-4; 10 bases line up with TRBD1. With 5 bases clipped from V and 7 bases from J, the junction kept 7 bases outside the gene matches. The CDR3 totals 15 residues. Germline V gives CDR1 MNHNY, CDR2 SVGAGI (reference sequence). In DNA form, the CDR3 reads TGTGCCAGCAGTCTGACAGGGGGCATGGGTGAAAAACTGTTTTTT. It is translated as CASSLTGGMGEKLFF.

The chain couples TRBV28 to TRBJ2-1; 7 bases agree with TRBD2. Germline trimming cut 8 bases from V and 6 bases from J; bases unmatched to any gene: 7. In germline, CDR1 is MDHEN, CDR2 SYDVKM. CDR3 size: 13 residues. This CDR3 is CASRRASGNEQFF. The CDR3 nucleotides read TGTGCCAGCCGAAGAGCTAGCGGCAATGAGCAGTTCTTC.

CDR3 sequence reads: CAGGAGNTGELFF. The CDR3 DNA reads TGTGCCGGGGGCGCAGGGAACACCGGGGAGCTGTTTTTT. The V call is TRBV28, the J call TRBJ2-2; a weak D match, TRBD1 (6 bases). V was cut by 11 bases and J by 1 base, with 11 bases left in between. The CDR3 is 13 amino acids. Per the germline V gene, CDR1 is MDHEN and CDR2 is SYDVKM.

As to this clone: This specimen includes other DNA sequences encoding the same CDR3. This chain connects TRBV19 to TRBJ2-7; tentative D call: TRBD2 (5 bases). The CDR3 sequence is 13 residues long. In germline, CDR1 is LNHDA, CDR2 SQIVND (reference sequence). V was pared by 3 bases and J by 1 base, with 7 bases between. CDR3 sequence (DNA): TGTGCCAGTAGTATGGAGGCTTCCTACGAGCAGTACTTC. Translating gives CASSMEASYEQYF.

The V and J genes are TRBV24-1 and TRBJ1-2, with 7 positions matching TRBD1. CDR3 length: 14 residues. The V and J ends lost 4 bases and 4 bases, in that order; junction bases with no gene match: 5. Germline loops: CDR1 KGHDR, CDR2 SFDVKD. The CDR3 coding sequence is TGTGCCACCAGTGAGGGAGACAGGGTCTATGGCTACACCTTC. The encoded protein is CATSEGDRVYGYTF.

The DNA of the CDR3 is TGTGCCAGCAGCCCCTACGCGGGACAGCAAGCTTTCTTT. Translated, it gives CASSPYAGQQAFF. The chain is built from TRBV3-1 (or the pseudogene TRBV3-2) and TRBJ1-1; 7 bases map to TRBD1. With 4 bases clipped from V and 9 bases from J, the junction kept 8 bases outside the gene matches. CDR1 is LGHDT and CDR2 is YNNKEL in the germline V gene (reference sequence). The CDR3 has 13 residues.